What follows are 30 T cell receptor beta chains derived from one specimen sequenced in a study of T cells in Graves' hyperthyroidism and ophthalmopathy. Amplification yielded TCR beta CDR3 regions, with RNA transcripts as the source. The TCR CDR3 was amplified in a first-round RT-PCR using the HTBI primer set. TCRdb re-analysed the multiplex PCR reads in MiXCR, keeping a single row per CDR3 protein. The sample has hundreds of thousands of distinct CDR3 sequences; approximately 14% are singletons. Sequenced sample: blood. The receptors stem from a young woman with Graves' hyperthyroidism.

This chain joins TRBV13 and TRBJ2-1, with 8 bases matching TRBD2. CDR3 length: 18 residues. V shed 5 bases and J 4 bases; nucleotides not matched to a gene: 16. Germline V CDR1 and CDR2: PRHDT, FYEKMQ (reference sequence). Here the CDR3 reads CASSPRTSRILKYNEQFF. CDR3 bases: TGTGCCAGCAGCCCTCGGACTAGCAGGATTTTGAAGTACAATGAGCAGTTCTTC.

This clonotype occurred a few times. The chain combines TRBV11-3 with TRBJ2-2; D call uncertain. Looked up from germline, CDR1 is SGHNT and CDR2 is YENEEA. The CDR3 consists of 14 residues. V dropped 3 bases and J dropped 3 bases, with 8 bases sitting between them. CDR3 residues: CASSFDRDTGELFF. In nucleotides, the CDR3 is TGTGCCAGCAGCTTTGACCGGGACACCGGGGAGCTGTTTTTT.

This chain uses TRBV7-8 with TRBJ2-7; 8 bases agree with TRBD1. The trim removed 4 bases at V and 5 bases at J, leaving 4 bases unmatched. The CDR3 sequence is 13 residues long. CDR1 is SGHVS and CDR2 is FQNEAQ in the germline V gene. The CDR3 loop is CASSYQQGDEQYF. For the CDR3, the DNA is TGTGCCAGCAGCTACCAACAGGGGGACGAGCAGTACTTC. The whole variable domain, filled in from reference TRBV7-8 and TRBJ2-7, reads GAGVSQSPRYKVAKRGQDVALRCDPISGHVSLFWYQQALGQGPEFLTYFQNEAQLDKSGLPSDRFFAERPEGSVSTLKIQRTQQEDSAVYLCASSYQQGDEQYFGPGTRLTVT.

This clonotype was seen repeatedly, ten times or more. The chain uses TRBV27 and TRBJ2-4; 7 bases fit TRBD2. V shed 4 bases and J 2 bases; nucleotides not matched to a gene: 8. Germline V lookup: CDR1 MNHEY, CDR2 SMNVEV (reference sequence). The CDR3 is made up of 16 amino acids. CDR3 sequence reads: CASSSLGLETKNIQYF. CDR3 bases: TGTGCCAGCAGTTCCTTAGGACTAGAGACCAAAAACATTCAGTACTTC.

This clonotype was found many times. This chain connects TRBV7-9 to TRBJ2-7, with 11 bases identical to TRBD2. Germline CDR1 reads SEHNR; CDR2 reads FQNEAQ (reference sequence). CDR3 size: 15 residues. V shed 5 bases and J 5 bases; nucleotides not matched to a gene: 8. The CDR3 bases are TGTGCCAGCAGCAATGTAGCGGGGGGGCCGGACGAGCAGTACTTC. Translated: CASSNVAGGPDEQYF. Complete variable domain (other parts from reference TRBV7-9 and TRBJ2-7): DTGVSQNPRHKITKRGQNVTFRCDPISEHNRLYWYRQTLGQGPEFLTYFQNEAQLEKSRLLSDRFSAERPKGSFSTLEIQRTEQGDSAMYLCASSNVAGGPDEQYFGPGTRLTVT.

This clonotype appeared a few times. The chain couples TRBV29-1 to TRBJ2-7; 8 bases align to TRBD2. This CDR3 contains 15 residues. Germline V gene sequence: CDR1 SQVTM, CDR2 ANQGSEA. V lost 5 bases, J lost 3 bases, and 12 bases stayed unmatched. The chain's CDR3 is CSVFKWSSGSYEQYF. In DNA form, the CDR3 reads TGCAGCGTTTTCAAATGGTCGAGCGGGAGCTACGAGCAGTACTTC.

This clonotype was picked up many times. V usage is TRBV6-5 and J usage is TRBJ1-2; D is unclear. The CDR3 is 12 amino acids. V lost 2 bases and J lost 6, with 7 bases in between. CDR1 is MNHEY, CDR2 SVGAGI, per germline. The CDR3 loop reads CASSYAADGYTF. In DNA form, the CDR3 reads TGTGCCAGCAGTTACGCGGCAGATGGCTACACCTTC.

This clonotype was counted at least ten times. This chain links TRBV2 with TRBJ1-2; D unclear. The CDR3 has 16 amino acids. V was trimmed by 4 bases and J by 6 bases, leaving 21 bases between them. Germline lookup yields CDR1 SNHLY and CDR2 FYNNEI. CDR3 bases: TGTGCCAGCAGTGCACTCCGGAACCCGGAAACTCATGGCTACACCTTC. Its protein product is CASSALRNPETHGYTF.

This clonotype was observed at least ten times. The chain joins TRBV12-3 or TRBV12-4 to TRBJ1-5, with D tentatively TRBD1 (6 bases). The CDR3 covers 14 residues. V was trimmed by 8 bases and J by 5 bases, leaving 16 bases between them. CDR3 amino acids: CASWRGASDQPQHF. In DNA form, the CDR3 reads TGTGCCAGCTGGAGGGGGGCATCGGATCAGCCCCAGCATTTT.

The sample holds many counts of this clonotype. V usage is TRBV28 and J usage is TRBJ2-3; 9 bases align to TRBD2. The V and J ends lost 6 bases and 2 bases, in that order; junction bases with no gene match: 6. This CDR3 has 15 residues. From germline, CDR1 is MDHEN and CDR2 SYDVKM. Written as DNA, the CDR3 is TGTGCCAGCAGCCCTCTAGCGGGGATCACAGATACGCAGTATTTT. As protein: CASSPLAGITDTQYF.

In this sample, this clonotype turned up a few times. This chain uses TRBV7-2 with TRBJ2-2, with D possibly being TRBD1 (5 bases). Trimming cost V 1 base and J 2 bases, with 8 bases left between them. CDR1 and CDR2 (germline): SGHTA, FQGNSA. The CDR3 has 15 residues. The CDR3 region is CASSLGGINTGELFF. As DNA, the CDR3 is TGTGCCAGCAGCTTAGGGGGCATAAACACCGGGGAGCTGTTTTTT.

This clonotype was found many times. The J gene is TRBJ2-2, the V gene TRBV6-5; no reliable D call. The germline V gene has CDR1 MNHEY and CDR2 SVGAGI. Trimming left V 2 bases short and J 4 bases short, with 8 bases between. There are 14 residues in the CDR3. The CDR3 spells CASSYRSTTGELFF. The DNA for the CDR3 is TGTGCCAGCAGTTACCGTAGTACCACCGGGGAGCTGTTTTTT.

The V call is TRBV11-1, the J call TRBJ2-2; TRBD1 might be the D (5 bases). Trimming left V 1 base short and J 4 bases short, with 13 bases between. The CDR3 extends over 16 amino acids. From germline, CDR1 is SGHAT and CDR2 FQDESV (reference sequence). The CDR3 nucleotides read TGTGCCAGCAGCTTAGTCGTGTGGGGCCCCACCGGGGAGCTGTTTTTT. Translating it yields CASSLVVWGPTGELFF.

This clonotype was picked up a small number of times. The genes are TRBV25-1 and TRBJ2-5, with TRBD2 matching 8 bases. With V trimmed by 4 bases and J by 4 bases, 5 bases remained unmatched. Looked up from germline, CDR1 is MGHDK and CDR2 is SYGVNS. CDR3 length equals 14 residues. As DNA, the CDR3 is TGTGCCAGCAGTGCTCGGGGGGGGCCAGAGACCCAGTACTTC. Translation: CASSARGGPETQYF.

This clonotype was counted only a few times. This may come from a read error, since a much larger clone is one base off. Because it lacks the conserved phenylalanine or tryptophan at the end, this CDR3 is likely a read error. This sequence joins TRBV20-1 and TRBJ1-5; no clear D. Germline V CDR1 and CDR2: DFQATT, SNEGSKA (reference sequence). The CDR3 extends over 13 amino acids. Trimming took off 6 bases at V and 7 bases at J, with 16 bases between the two ends. The CDR3 coding sequence is TGCAGTGCCAAACCGAGGCTAGGGCAGCCCCAGCATCTT. Translating it yields CSAKPRLGQPQHL.

This clonotype appeared many times. The chain uses TRBV2 and TRBJ1-6; D call uncertain. The CDR3 covers 15 residues. Trimming pared 3 bases from V and 1 base from J, leaving 7 bases between. CDR1 is SNHLY and CDR2 is FYNNEI in the germline V gene. This chain's CDR3 is CASSERWSYNSPLHF. In nucleotides, the CDR3 is TGTGCCAGCAGTGAGAGGTGGTCCTATAATTCACCCCTCCACTTT.

J is TRBJ2-5 and V is TRBV20-1; 12 bases fit TRBD2. The CDR3 is 14 residues long. Germline lookup yields CDR1 DFQATT and CDR2 SNEGSKA (reference sequence). J gave up 4 bases and V 2 bases, and 2 bases lay outside the gene matches. As DNA, the CDR3 is TGCAGTGCTAGACCGACTAGCGGGGGAGAGACCCAGTACTTC. As protein: CSARPTSGGETQYF.

This clonotype was observed at least ten times. The V gene is TRBV20-1, the J gene TRBJ2-4; 7 nucleotides match TRBD1. CDR1 and CDR2 (germline): DFQATT, SNEGSKA (reference sequence). There are 15 residues in the CDR3. V shed 6 bases and J 0 bases; nucleotides not matched to a gene: 8. The CDR3 sequence is CSASTGVGAKNIQYF. Written as DNA, the CDR3 is TGCAGTGCGTCCACAGGGGTGGGAGCCAAAAACATTCAGTACTTC.

The table lists this clonotype with many counts. V is TRBV10-3 and J is TRBJ2-5, with D possibly TRBD2 on 6 matching bases. The CDR3 contains 17 residues. Per germline, CDR1 ENHRY and CDR2 SYGVKD. Trimming left V 6 bases short and J 7 bases short, with 27 bases between. CDR3 amino acids: CAIRGDRRAVRSATQYF. In DNA form, the CDR3 reads TGTGCCATCAGAGGCGATCGGAGGGCAGTCCGAAGCGCGACCCAGTACTTC.

This clonotype came up a few times. The chain has TRBV25-1 and TRBJ2-2; TRBD1 matches 9 bases. The CDR3 has 17 amino acids. V was clipped by 6 bases and J by 0 bases; unmatched bases: 8. CDR1 and CDR2 (germline): MGHDK, SYGVNS. In nucleotides, the CDR3 is TGTGCCAGCAGCGATCACCGGGACAGGGCGAACACCGGGGAGCTGTTTTTT. Its protein product is CASSDHRDRANTGELFF.

Here the CDR3 DNA reads TGTGCCAGCAGCCGAAGGACTAGCGGGATCGGCGAGCAGTACTTC. Its protein product is CASSRRTSGIGEQYF. The chain has TRBV14 and TRBJ2-7; 12 bases align to TRBD2. Germline V CDR1 and CDR2: SGHDN, FVKESK. J lost 6 bases, V lost 4 bases, and 7 bases had no gene match. This CDR3 region has 15 residues.

This chain uses TRBV18 with TRBJ2-1; a possible D gene is TRBD1 (5 bases). Trimming removed 0 bases at V and 5 bases at J, with 5 bases between. Germline loops: CDR1 KGHSH, CDR2 LQKENI. This CDR3 contains 13 residues. The CDR3 reads CASSPPGDNEQFF. In DNA form, the CDR3 reads TGTGCCAGCTCACCACCAGGGGACAATGAGCAGTTCTTC.

Ten or more counts support this clonotype. The chain is built from TRBV11-2 and TRBJ1-6; D is unclear. CDR3 length: 13 amino acids. Trimming stripped 6 bases from V and 7 bases from J, with 10 bases between. Germline V gene sequence: CDR1 SGHAT, CDR2 FQNNGV. The CDR3 sequence: CASRHLVNSPLHF. The CDR3 DNA reads as TGTGCCAGCAGACACTTAGTAAATTCACCCCTCCACTTT.

The table lists this clonotype with many counts. The genes are TRBV11-3 and TRBJ1-1; a weak D match, TRBD1 (6 bases). Germline CDR1 and CDR2: SGHNT and YENEEA. Trimming cost V 0 bases and J 4 bases, with 15 bases left between them. This CDR3 region has 16 residues. CDR3 region: CASSLDLGAGSTEAFF. For the CDR3, the DNA is TGTGCCAGCAGCTTAGATCTGGGGGCAGGAAGCACTGAAGCTTTCTTT.

This chain connects TRBV24-1 to TRBJ1-2; no firm D call. This CDR3 spans 14 amino acids. Germline CDR1 reads KGHDR; CDR2 reads SFDVKD. The germline V and J ends were trimmed by 7 bases and 6 bases, with 17 bases remaining between them. CDR3 in amino acids: CATSSRERRDGYTF. CDR3 DNA sequence: TGTGCCACCAGCTCTAGGGAGAGACGGGATGGCTACACCTTC.

V is TRBV7-2 and J is TRBJ2-3; 8 positions match TRBD1. This CDR3 is built from 15 residues. The V and J ends lost 5 bases and 5 bases, in that order; junction bases with no gene match: 9. CDR1 SGHTA and CDR2 FQGNSA come from the germline V gene. CDR3: CASSAQGAGIDTQYF. As DNA, the CDR3 is TGTGCCAGCAGCGCTCAGGGGGCAGGGATAGATACGCAGTATTTT.

In this sample, this clonotype turned up many times. The CDR3 DNA sequence: TGTGCCAGTAGGAGCGCGGGACAGTTAAGCTCTGGAAACACCATATATTTT. This encodes CASRSAGQLSSGNTIYF. The gene calls are TRBV19 and TRBJ1-3; 7 bases are shared with TRBD1. Per the germline V gene, CDR1 is LNHDA and CDR2 is SQIVND (reference sequence). This CDR3 region has 17 residues. V shed 6 bases and J 0 bases; nucleotides not matched to a gene: 11.

This clonotype was seen many times. The chain combines TRBV18 with TRBJ1-2; no clear D. Germline V gives CDR1 KGHSH, CDR2 LQKENI. V lost 3 bases, J lost 8 bases, and 16 bases lay in between. This CDR3 region has 14 residues. CDR3 DNA sequence: TGTGCCAGCTCACCCCCGAACGACTTTGGGGGCTACACCTTC. It codes for CASSPPNDFGGYTF.

The chain recombines TRBV4-2 with TRBJ1-2, with D possibly being TRBD1 (6 bases). Germline loops: CDR1 LGHNA, CDR2 YNFKEQ. This CDR3 contains 15 residues. The ends were cut back, 1 base at V and 1 base at J, with 10 bases in the middle. CDR3 amino acids: CASSQVGTYNYGYTF. Written as DNA, the CDR3 is TGTGCCAGCAGCCAAGTCGGGACATATAACTATGGCTACACCTTC.

In this sample, this clonotype turned up many times. V is TRBV2 and J is TRBJ1-5, with D perhaps TRBD1 (5 bases). V was cut by 2 bases and J by 4 bases, with 9 bases left in between. Germline loops: CDR1 SNHLY, CDR2 FYNNEI. The CDR3 has 14 amino acids. The CDR3 region is CASSEQGGNQPQHF. The CDR3 nucleotides are TGTGCCAGCAGTGAACAGGGCGGGAATCAGCCCCAGCATTTT. The full variable domain, completed using reference TRBV2 and TRBJ1-5, is EPEVTQTPSHQVTQMGQEVILRCVPISNHLYFYWYRQILGQKVEFLVSFYNNEISEKSEIFDDQFSVERPDGSNFTLKIRSTKLEDSAMYFCASSEQGGNQPQHFGDGTRLSIL.